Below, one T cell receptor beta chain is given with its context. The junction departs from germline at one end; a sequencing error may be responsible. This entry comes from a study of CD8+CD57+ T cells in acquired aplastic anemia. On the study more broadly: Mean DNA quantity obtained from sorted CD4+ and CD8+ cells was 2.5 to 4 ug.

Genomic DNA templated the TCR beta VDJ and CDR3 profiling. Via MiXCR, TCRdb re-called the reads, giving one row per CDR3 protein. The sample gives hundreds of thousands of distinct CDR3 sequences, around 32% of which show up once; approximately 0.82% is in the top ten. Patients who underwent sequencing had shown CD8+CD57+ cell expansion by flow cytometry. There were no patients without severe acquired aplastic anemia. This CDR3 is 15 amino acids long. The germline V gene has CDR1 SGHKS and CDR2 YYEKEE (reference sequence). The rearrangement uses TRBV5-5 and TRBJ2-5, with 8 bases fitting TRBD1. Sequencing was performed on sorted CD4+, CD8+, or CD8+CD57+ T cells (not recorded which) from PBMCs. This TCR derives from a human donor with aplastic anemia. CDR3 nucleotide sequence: TGTGCCAGCAGCTTGCAGGGGGCGACGGCGGGGACCCGGTACTTC. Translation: CASSLQGATAGTRYF.